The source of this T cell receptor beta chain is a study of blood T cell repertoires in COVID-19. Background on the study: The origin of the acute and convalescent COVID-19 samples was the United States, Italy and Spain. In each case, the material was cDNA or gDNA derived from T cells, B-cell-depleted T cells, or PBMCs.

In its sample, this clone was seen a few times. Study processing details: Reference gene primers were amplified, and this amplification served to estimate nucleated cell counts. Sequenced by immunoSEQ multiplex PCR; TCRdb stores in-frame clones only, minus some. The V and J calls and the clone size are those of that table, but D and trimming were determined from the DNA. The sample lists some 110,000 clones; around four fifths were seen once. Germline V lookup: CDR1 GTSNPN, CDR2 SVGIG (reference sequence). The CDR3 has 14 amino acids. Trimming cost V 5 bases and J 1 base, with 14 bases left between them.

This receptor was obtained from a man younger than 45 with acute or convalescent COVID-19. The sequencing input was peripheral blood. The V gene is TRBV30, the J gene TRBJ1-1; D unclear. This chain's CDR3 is CAWGRMTGNTEAFF. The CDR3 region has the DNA TGTGCCTGGGGTCGTATGACGGGGAACACTGAAGCTTTCTTT.